These T cell receptor beta chains were read from a single sample in a study of Graves' ophthalmopathy and Graves' hyperthyroidism. TCRdb processed the multiplex PCR reads anew with MiXCR; each CDR3 protein has one entry. This table holds around 590,000 distinct CDR3 sequences, under 45% found once. Specimen: peripheral blood or thyroid tissue (not recorded which). The receptors were gathered from an adult man with Graves' hyperthyroidism. Both conserved end residues are part of each CDR3. Only some rows state a clone size, as once, few, many or a class for expanded clones.

j_call: TRBJ2-2
clone_size: .
cdr3_length: 14
v_call: TRBV29-1
cdr3_aa: CSPGLAVNTGELFF

j_call: TRBJ2-7
clone_size: few
cdr3_length: 14
v_call: TRBV6-6
cdr3_aa: CASSDSDESYEQYF

j_call: TRBJ1-3
clone_size: .
cdr3_length: 15
v_call: TRBV6-6
cdr3_aa: CASSHGGIAGNTIYF

j_call: TRBJ1-2
clone_size: .
cdr3_length: 13
v_call: TRBV12-5
cdr3_aa: CASGLYPLEGYTF

j_call: TRBJ1-2
clone_size: few
cdr3_length: 16
v_call: TRBV5-4
cdr3_aa: CASSQPPGDRAYGYTF

j_call: TRBJ1-1
clone_size: .
cdr3_length: 15
v_call: TRBV11-3
cdr3_aa: CASSLDPELNTEAFF

j_call: TRBJ2-2
clone_size: .
cdr3_length: 17
v_call: TRBV5-4
cdr3_aa: CASSHPPAGGPTGELFF

j_call: TRBJ1-5
clone_size: many
cdr3_length: 14
v_call: TRBV2
cdr3_aa: CASSVWGSNQPQHF

j_call: TRBJ1-6
clone_size: .
cdr3_length: 14
v_call: TRBV20-1
cdr3_aa: CSVGGAHANSPLHF

j_call: TRBJ2-5
clone_size: many
cdr3_length: 15
v_call: TRBV24-1
cdr3_aa: CATSEPTGHQETQYF

j_call: TRBJ1-1
clone_size: few
cdr3_length: 15
v_call: TRBV28
cdr3_aa: CASSSFTGPASEAFF

j_call: TRBJ2-5
clone_size: .
cdr3_length: 15
v_call: TRBV10-3
cdr3_aa: CASSYSSLAEETQYF

j_call: TRBJ1-2
clone_size: .
cdr3_length: 13
v_call: TRBV12-3/TRBV12-4
cdr3_aa: CASRVGGDYGYTF

j_call: TRBJ2-7
clone_size: few
cdr3_length: 15
v_call: TRBV5-5
cdr3_aa: CASSGGKTGFDEQYF

j_call: TRBJ1-1
clone_size: many
cdr3_length: 11
v_call: TRBV10-3
cdr3_aa: CAISGETEAFF

j_call: TRBJ2-7
clone_size: .
cdr3_length: 13
v_call: TRBV7-4
cdr3_aa: CASSATGYYEQYF

j_call: TRBJ2-5
clone_size: many
cdr3_length: 13
v_call: TRBV5-5
cdr3_aa: CASSRTGQETQYF

j_call: TRBJ1-4
clone_size: many
cdr3_length: 14
v_call: TRBV7-2
cdr3_aa: CASSLVRTNEKLFF

j_call: TRBJ2-2
clone_size: many
cdr3_length: 15
v_call: TRBV29-1
cdr3_aa: CSVAGTGLNTGELFF

j_call: TRBJ1-1
clone_size: many
cdr3_length: 12
v_call: TRBV10-3
cdr3_aa: CAIRDRNTEAFF

j_call: TRBJ2-5
clone_size: many
cdr3_length: 16
v_call: TRBV14
cdr3_aa: CASSQDSGRIQETQYF

j_call: TRBJ1-1
clone_size: many
cdr3_length: 14
v_call: TRBV5-1
cdr3_aa: CASSLYPGGAEAFF

j_call: TRBJ2-2
clone_size: many
cdr3_length: 15
v_call: TRBV3-1
cdr3_aa: CASSQDVGRIGELFF

j_call: TRBJ2-2
clone_size: .
cdr3_length: 15
v_call: TRBV3-1
cdr3_aa: CASSHRQGNTGELFF

j_call: TRBJ2-5
clone_size: many
cdr3_length: 15
v_call: TRBV6-6
cdr3_aa: CASSSGTTIQETQYF

j_call: TRBJ2-7
clone_size: .
cdr3_length: 14
v_call: TRBV20-1
cdr3_aa: CSVRRDVGAYEQYF

j_call: TRBJ2-7
clone_size: many
cdr3_length: 15
v_call: TRBV20-1
cdr3_aa: CSARDRLAGGYEQYF

j_call: TRBJ2-5
clone_size: many
cdr3_length: 15
v_call: TRBV5-8
cdr3_aa: CASSEWTGVKETQYF

j_call: TRBJ2-3
clone_size: once
cdr3_length: 17
v_call: TRBV9
cdr3_aa: CASSEFALGQSIDTQYF

j_call: TRBJ2-5
clone_size: .
cdr3_length: 13
v_call: TRBV25-1
cdr3_aa: CASVEGGVETQYF

j_call: TRBJ2-5
clone_size: many
cdr3_length: 14
v_call: TRBV5-8
cdr3_aa: CASSTGTNQETQYF

j_call: TRBJ1-1
clone_size: .
cdr3_length: 16
v_call: TRBV6-5
cdr3_aa: CASSEASGMGPGEAFF

j_call: TRBJ2-3
clone_size: .
cdr3_length: 12
v_call: TRBV7-3
cdr3_aa: CASSLDRGSQYF

j_call: TRBJ2-5
clone_size: few
cdr3_length: 15
v_call: TRBV3-1
cdr3_aa: CASSQGLERRETQYF

j_call: TRBJ2-3
clone_size: .
cdr3_length: 15
v_call: TRBV28
cdr3_aa: CASSLMGQGPDTQYF

j_call: TRBJ1-2
clone_size: many
cdr3_length: 11
v_call: TRBV6-1
cdr3_aa: CASMKDYGYTF

j_call: TRBJ2-3
clone_size: .
cdr3_length: 17
v_call: TRBV5-4
cdr3_aa: CASNISPWTGRGDTQYF

j_call: TRBJ1-4
clone_size: .
cdr3_length: 16
v_call: TRBV7-9
cdr3_aa: CASSNLPGAANEKLFF

j_call: TRBJ1-5
clone_size: many
cdr3_length: 14
v_call: TRBV2
cdr3_aa: CASRGTGGYQPQHF

j_call: .
clone_size: .
cdr3_length: 15
v_call: TRBV5-1
cdr3_aa: CASSTGLAGGNEQFF

j_call: TRBJ2-5
clone_size: many
cdr3_length: 15
v_call: TRBV12-3/TRBV12-4
cdr3_aa: CASTLSAGGQETQYF

j_call: TRBJ1-1
clone_size: .
cdr3_length: 14
v_call: TRBV5-1
cdr3_aa: CASSVGLGETQAFF

j_call: TRBJ2-3
clone_size: .
cdr3_length: 15
v_call: TRBV7-9
cdr3_aa: CASSKEGLATDTQYF

j_call: TRBJ2-7
clone_size: many
cdr3_length: 15
v_call: TRBV7-6
cdr3_aa: CASSSPGTGGGEQYF

j_call: TRBJ2-3
clone_size: .
cdr3_length: 17
v_call: TRBV5-5
cdr3_aa: CASSADPGQVLTDTQYF

j_call: TRBJ1-2
clone_size: many
cdr3_length: 13
v_call: TRBV20-1
cdr3_aa: CSVDPVMDYGYTF

j_call: TRBJ2-2
clone_size: many
cdr3_length: 16
v_call: TRBV20-1
cdr3_aa: CSARDGSGSRTGELFF

j_call: TRBJ1-1
clone_size: many
cdr3_length: 16
v_call: TRBV20-1
cdr3_aa: CSARRTELVMNTEAFF

j_call: TRBJ2-5
clone_size: many
cdr3_length: 15
v_call: TRBV20-1
cdr3_aa: CSAASAGGLGETQYF

j_call: TRBJ2-7
clone_size: few
cdr3_length: 13
v_call: TRBV20-1
cdr3_aa: CSGRAGWGGEQYF

j_call: TRBJ1-5
clone_size: .
cdr3_length: 14
v_call: TRBV2
cdr3_aa: CASSVGRDSSPQHF

j_call: TRBJ1-4
clone_size: many
cdr3_length: 15
v_call: TRBV7-2
cdr3_aa: CASSTRGITNEKLFF

j_call: TRBJ2-6
clone_size: few
cdr3_length: 13
v_call: TRBV7-9
cdr3_aa: CASSSEGANVLTF